This TCR beta chain was obtained from a study of blood T cell repertoires in COVID-19. Looking at the study overall: Acute and convalescent COVID-19 samples came from the United States, Italy and Spain.

Cohorts were based on clinical histories the participants reported. As handled by the study authors: Amplified reference gene primers provided the basis for estimating nucleated cell counts. Assay: immunoSEQ multiplex PCR; the TCRdb copy retains only in-frame clones and omits some. Clonal size and the V and J genes are those of that table, whereas D and trimming came from the DNA. Of 250,000 to 300,000 clones in the sample, approximately 89% are singletons; the top ten hold less than 3%. This CDR3 region has 16 residues. Germline trimming cut 4 bases from V and 0 bases from J; bases unmatched to any gene: 6. The germline V gene encodes CDR1 KGHSH and CDR2 LQKENI.

This sequence originates from a woman between 45 and 60 years old who had been exposed to COVID-19. The sequenced material came from PBMCs or T cells enriched from blood (not recorded which). The V gene is TRBV18, the J gene TRBJ1-3; 7 bases match TRBD1. CDR3 DNA: TGTGCCAGCTCACTCACGGGACAGTCCTCTGGAAACACCATATATTTT. It translates to CASSLTGQSSGNTIYF.